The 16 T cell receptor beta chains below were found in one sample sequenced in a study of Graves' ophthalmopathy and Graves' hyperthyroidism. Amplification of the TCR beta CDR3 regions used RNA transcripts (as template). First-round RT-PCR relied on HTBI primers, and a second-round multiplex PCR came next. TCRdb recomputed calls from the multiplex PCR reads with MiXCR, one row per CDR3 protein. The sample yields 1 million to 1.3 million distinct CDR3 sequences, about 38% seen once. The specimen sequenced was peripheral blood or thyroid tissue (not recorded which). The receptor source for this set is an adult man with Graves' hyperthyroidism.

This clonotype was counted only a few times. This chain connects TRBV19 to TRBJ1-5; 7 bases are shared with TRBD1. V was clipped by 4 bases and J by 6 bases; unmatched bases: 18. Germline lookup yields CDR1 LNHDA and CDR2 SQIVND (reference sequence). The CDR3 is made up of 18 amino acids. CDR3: CASSTRGAGPDRVQPQHF. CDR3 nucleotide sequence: TGTGCCAGTAGTACTCGAGGGGCCGGGCCCGACAGGGTTCAGCCCCAGCATTTT.

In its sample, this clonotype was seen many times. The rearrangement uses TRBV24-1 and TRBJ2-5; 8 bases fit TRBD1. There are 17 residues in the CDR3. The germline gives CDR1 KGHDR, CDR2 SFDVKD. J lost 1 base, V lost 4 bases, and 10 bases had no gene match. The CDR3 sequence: CATSESIRQGRQETQYF. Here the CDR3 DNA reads TGTGCCACCAGTGAGAGTATACGACAGGGGCGCCAAGAGACCCAGTACTTC.

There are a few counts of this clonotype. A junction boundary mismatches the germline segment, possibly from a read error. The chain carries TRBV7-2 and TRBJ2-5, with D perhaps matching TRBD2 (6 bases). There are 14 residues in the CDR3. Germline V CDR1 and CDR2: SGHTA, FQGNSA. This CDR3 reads CASSGGTRGETQYF. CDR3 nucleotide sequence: TGCGCCAGCAGCGGCGGGACCCGAGGGGAGACCCAGTACTTC.

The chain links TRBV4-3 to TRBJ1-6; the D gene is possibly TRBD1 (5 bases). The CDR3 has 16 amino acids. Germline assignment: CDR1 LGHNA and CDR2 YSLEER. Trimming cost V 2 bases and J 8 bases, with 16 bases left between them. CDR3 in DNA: TGCGCCAGCAGCCAACGCATTGGGCAGGGAGATTCACCCCTCCACTTT. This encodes CASSQRIGQGDSPLHF.

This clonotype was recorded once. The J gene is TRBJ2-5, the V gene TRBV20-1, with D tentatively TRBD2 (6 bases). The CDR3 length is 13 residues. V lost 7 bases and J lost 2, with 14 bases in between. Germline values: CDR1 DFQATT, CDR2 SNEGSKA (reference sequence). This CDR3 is CSEAEGTQETQYF. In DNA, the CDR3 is TGCAGTGAAGCGGAGGGAACGCAAGAGACCCAGTACTTC.

CDR3 coding DNA: TGTGCCAGCAGGCCTGGGACAGGGATGATCGGAGAGACCCAGTACTTC. Protein product: CASRPGTGMIGETQYF. This chain links TRBV7-8 with TRBJ2-5; 9 bases are shared with TRBD1. This CDR3 is 16 amino acids long. Trimming cost V 6 bases and J 4 bases; bases outside gene matches: 12. The germline V gene has CDR1 SGHVS and CDR2 FQNEAQ.

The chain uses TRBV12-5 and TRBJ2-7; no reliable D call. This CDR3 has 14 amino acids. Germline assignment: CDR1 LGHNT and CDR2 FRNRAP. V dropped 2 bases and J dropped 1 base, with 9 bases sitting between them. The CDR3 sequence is CASGLSRRSYEQYF. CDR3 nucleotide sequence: TGTGCTAGTGGTTTGTCACGGCGGTCCTACGAGCAGTACTTC.

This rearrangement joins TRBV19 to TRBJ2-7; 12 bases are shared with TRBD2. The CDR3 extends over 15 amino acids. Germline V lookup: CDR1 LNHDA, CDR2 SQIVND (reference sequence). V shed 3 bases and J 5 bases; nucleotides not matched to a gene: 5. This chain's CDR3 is CASSMLAGGPHEQYF. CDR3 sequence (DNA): TGTGCCAGTAGTATGCTAGCGGGAGGGCCCCACGAGCAGTACTTC.

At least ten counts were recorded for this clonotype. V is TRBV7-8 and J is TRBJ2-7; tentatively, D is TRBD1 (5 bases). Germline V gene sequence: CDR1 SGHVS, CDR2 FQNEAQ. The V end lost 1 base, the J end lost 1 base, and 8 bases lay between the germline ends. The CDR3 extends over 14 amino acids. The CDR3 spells CASSLGTLSYEQYF. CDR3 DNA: TGTGCCAGCAGCTTAGGGACACTGTCCTACGAGCAGTACTTC.

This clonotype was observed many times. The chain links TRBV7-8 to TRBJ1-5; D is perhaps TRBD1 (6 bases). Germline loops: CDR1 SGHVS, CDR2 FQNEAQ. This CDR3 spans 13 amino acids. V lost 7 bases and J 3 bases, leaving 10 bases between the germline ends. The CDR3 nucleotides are TGTGCCAGCAAAGGACAGATCAATCAGCCCCAGCATTTT. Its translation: CASKGQINQPQHF.

CDR3 sequence reads: CASRWTGNNQPQHF. DNA for the CDR3: TGCGCCAGCAGGTGGACAGGGAACAATCAGCCCCAGCATTTT. The rearrangement links TRBV5-1 to TRBJ1-5; 8 bases line up with TRBD1. V gave up 5 bases and J gave up 3 bases; unmatched junction bases: 4. Germline CDR1 is SGHRS and CDR2 is YFSETQ. The length of the CDR3 is 14 residues. Complete variable domain (other parts from reference TRBV5-1 and TRBJ1-5): KAGVTQTPRYLIKTRGQQVTLSCSPISGHRSVSWYQQTPGQGLQFLFEYFSETQRNKGNFPGRFSGRQFSNSRSEMNVSTLELGDSALYLCASRWTGNNQPQHFGDGTRLSIL.

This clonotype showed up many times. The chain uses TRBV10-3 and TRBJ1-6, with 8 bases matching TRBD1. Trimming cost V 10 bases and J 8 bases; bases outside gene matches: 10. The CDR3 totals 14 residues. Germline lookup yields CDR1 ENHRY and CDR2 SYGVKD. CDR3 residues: CATGGRGIDSPLHF. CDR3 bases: TGTGCCACAGGGGGCAGGGGAATTGATTCACCCCTCCACTTT.

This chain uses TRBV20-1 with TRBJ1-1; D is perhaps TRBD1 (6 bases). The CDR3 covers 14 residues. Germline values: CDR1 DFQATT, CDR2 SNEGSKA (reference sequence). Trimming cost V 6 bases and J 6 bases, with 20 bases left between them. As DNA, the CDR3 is TGCAGTGCCCCCGATCGACAGGATTTGGCTGAAGCTTTCTTT. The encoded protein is CSAPDRQDLAEAFF.

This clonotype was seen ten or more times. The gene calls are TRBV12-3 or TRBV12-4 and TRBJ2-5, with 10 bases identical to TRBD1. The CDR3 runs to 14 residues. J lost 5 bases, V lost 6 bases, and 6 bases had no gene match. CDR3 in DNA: TGTGCCAGCAGGTGGACAGGGGGAGTCGAGACCCAGTACTTC. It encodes CASRWTGGVETQYF.

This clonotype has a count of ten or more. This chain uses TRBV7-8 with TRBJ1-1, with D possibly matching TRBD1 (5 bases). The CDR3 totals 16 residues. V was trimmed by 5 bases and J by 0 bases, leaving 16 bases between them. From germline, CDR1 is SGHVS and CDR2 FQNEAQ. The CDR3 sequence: CASSPSPGQMNTEAFF. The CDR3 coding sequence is TGTGCCAGCAGCCCCTCGCCAGGGCAGATGAACACTGAAGCTTTCTTT.

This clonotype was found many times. This chain's CDR3 is CAIPGTSDTEAFF. The CDR3 DNA is TGTGCCATTCCCGGGACCTCGGACACTGAAGCTTTCTTT. The rearrangement links TRBV5-4 to TRBJ1-1, with D perhaps TRBD1 (5 bases). Germline V gives CDR1 SGHNT, CDR2 YYREEE (reference sequence). The CDR3 loop spans 13 amino acids. The ends were cut back, 9 bases at V and 3 bases at J, with 15 bases in the middle.